This T cell receptor beta chain stems from a study of T cells and Merkel cell carcinoma outcomes. Data came from immunoSEQ multiplex PCR; TCRdb stores just in-frame clones and leaves some out. The sample lists 12,000 or so clones; around 95% were seen once. This clone came up once. Its target is not known. This CDR3 has 15 residues. Trimming took 6 bases from V and 3 from J, leaving 18 bases between them. The germline gives CDR1 SQVTM, CDR2 ANQGSEA. Study-level results: In Merkel cell carcinoma, repertoire and T-cell density reportedly predicted outcomes.

The receptor's source is a human donor with Merkel cell carcinoma. The sequencing input was tumor tissue from Merkel cell carcinoma. This sequence joins TRBV29-1 and TRBJ2-1; no clear D gene. CDR3: CSVPRTDGIYNEQFF. Here the CDR3 DNA reads TGCAGCGTCCCTCGGACGGACGGCATCTACAATGAGCAGTTCTTC.